Shown below are 21 T cell receptor beta chains from a single sample sequenced in a study of blood T cells in healthy people across ages. A J-beta primer mix and a sample-barcoded 5' primer were used in a second PCR of about 7 to 12 cycles. TCRdb redid the calling of the 5' RACE reads with MiXCR, one entry per CDR3 protein. The top ten hold roughly 13% of the sample, which has about 650,000 distinct CDR3 sequences, about 50% seen once. Sequenced: blood. The receptors come from a woman of 80 years or more in good health.

CDR3 coding DNA: TGCAGTGCTAATCGGGGATTCCAAGAGACCCAGTACTTC. Its protein is CSANRGFQETQYF. The genes are TRBV20-1 and TRBJ2-5; a weak D match, TRBD2 (5 bases). Trimming removed 4 bases at V and 1 base at J, with 10 bases between. The CDR3 length is 13 residues. Germline CDR1 is DFQATT and CDR2 is SNEGSKA (reference sequence).

This rearrangement joins TRBV5-1 to TRBJ2-1; TRBD2 might be the D (5 bases). V gave up 4 bases and J gave up 7 bases, with 9 bases separating them. This CDR3 contains 12 residues. Germline V lookup: CDR1 SGHRS, CDR2 YFSETQ. The CDR3 loop reads CASSPTMNEQFF. The DNA for the CDR3 is TGCGCCAGCAGCCCGACTATGAATGAGCAGTTCTTC. Filled out from reference TRBV5-1 and TRBJ2-1, the complete variable domain reads KAGVTQTPRYLIKTRGQQVTLSCSPISGHRSVSWYQQTPGQGLQFLFEYFSETQRNKGNFPGRFSGRQFSNSRSEMNVSTLELGDSALYLCASSPTMNEQFFGPGTRLTVL.

This clonotype turned up a few times. The rearrangement uses TRBV10-3 and TRBJ1-6; TRBD1 matches 7 bases. The ends lost 11 bases at V and 15 bases at J; junction bases unmatched: 22. The CDR3 totals 15 residues. Germline values: CDR1 ENHRY, CDR2 SYGVKD. CDR3 nucleotide sequence: TGTGCCCCCGACCCAGGGGGTGACTACTCGGTCGGCCTCCACTTT. Encoded protein: CAPDPGGDYSVGLHF.

The chain has TRBV6-5 and TRBJ2-6; 7 bases are a match to TRBD1. V lost 9 bases and J lost 2; bases outside the gene matches: 7. This CDR3 contains 15 residues. Germline CDR1 MNHEY, CDR2 SVGAGI. The CDR3 nucleotides read TGTGCCAGTACAGGGGCCCCTCCTGGGGCCAACGTCCTGACTTTC. This encodes CASTGAPPGANVLTF.

This chain joins TRBV10-3 and TRBJ2-7, with 7 bases identical to TRBD1. Germline assignment: CDR1 ENHRY and CDR2 SYGVKD. The CDR3 totals 14 residues. J was trimmed by 4 bases and V by 6 bases; bases with no gene match: 9. CDR3 DNA: TGTGCCATCAGCAAATTGGACAGGAGATACGAGCAGTACTTC. Its protein is CAISKLDRRYEQYF.

V usage is TRBV18 and J usage is TRBJ2-3; D tentatively fits TRBD1 or TRBD2 (5 bases each). Trimming stripped 3 bases from V and 6 bases from J, with 19 bases between. The CDR3 loop spans 16 amino acids. Germline CDR1 KGHSH, CDR2 LQKENI. The CDR3 here is CASSPTSTGAADTQYF. CDR3 in DNA: TGTGCCAGCTCACCCACGAGTACAGGAGCGGCGGATACGCAGTATTTT.

CDR3 bases: TGTGCCAGCAGTATGACTAGCGGAACCACAGATACGCAGTATTTT. It specifies CASSMTSGTTDTQYF. The gene calls are TRBV12-3 or TRBV12-4 and TRBJ2-3; 9 positions agree with TRBD2. CDR3 size: 15 residues. Trimming cost V 5 bases and J 2 bases; bases outside gene matches: 5.

This chain links TRBV5-1 with TRBJ2-1, with D possibly being TRBD1 (7 bases). Germline lookup yields CDR1 SGHRS and CDR2 YFSETQ. V was clipped by 3 bases and J by 5 bases, with 12 bases between them. This CDR3 spans 14 amino acids. The CDR3 is CASSWGDRDNEQFF. DNA for the CDR3: TGCGCCAGCAGCTGGGGGGACAGAGACAATGAGCAGTTCTTC.

The rearrangement uses TRBV18 and TRBJ2-3; tentatively, D is TRBD2 (5 bases). The CDR3 loop spans 15 amino acids. Trimming removed 6 bases from V and 0 bases from J, with 13 bases in between. In germline, CDR1 is KGHSH, CDR2 LQKENI. As DNA, the CDR3 is TGTGCCAGCTCCTTGGAAGGACTTAGCACAGATACGCAGTATTTT. Encoded protein: CASSLEGLSTDTQYF.

This clonotype showed up just a few times. The genes are TRBV20-1 and TRBJ1-2, with D uncertain. The CDR3 length is 14 residues. Trimming left V 0 bases short and J 13 bases short, with 21 bases between. Germline CDR1 is DFQATT and CDR2 is SNEGSKA (reference sequence). The CDR3 region has the DNA TGCAGTGCTAGAGATCAAGGACTAACGACGGCTACCACCTTC. Protein: CSARDQGLTTATTF.

Regarding this clonotype: This may arise from a read error, as a much more abundant clone is one base away. The rearrangement uses TRBV18 and TRBJ2-5, with 8 nucleotides matching TRBD1. V shed 2 bases, J shed 11 bases, and the junction held 22 bases outside the gene matches. The CDR3 loop spans 18 amino acids. Germline V gene sequence: CDR1 KGHSH, CDR2 LQKENI. The CDR3, as DNA: TGTGCCAGCTCACCATCACGAGACAGGGGCAAATTAAACAATGAGCAGTACTTC. Translated: CASSPSRDRGKLNNEQYF.

The rearrangement joins TRBV24-1 to TRBJ2-1; TRBD1 might be the D (6 bases). The V gene's germline CDR1 is KGHDR and CDR2 SFDVKD. The CDR3 is 14 residues long. The V end lost 3 bases, the J end lost 8 bases, and 13 bases lay between the germline ends. In DNA form, the CDR3 reads TGTGCCACCAGTGATCGGACACAGGGCGATGAGCAGTTCTTC. Its protein is CATSDRTQGDEQFF.

The chain links TRBV20-1 to TRBJ1-1; D might be TRBD1 (6 bases). The V and J ends lost 2 bases and 3 bases respectively, with 16 bases between them. The CDR3 runs to 15 residues. Germline V gene sequence: CDR1 DFQATT, CDR2 SNEGSKA (reference sequence). The CDR3 DNA follows: TGCAGTGCTAGAAATTCTGGGGGGGCCCACACTGAAGCTTTCTTT. Translation gives CSARNSGGAHTEAFF.

Ten or more counts support this clonotype. The chain has TRBV7-3 and TRBJ2-3; D may be TRBD2 (6 bases). The germline V gene has CDR1 SGHTA and CDR2 FQGTGA. The CDR3 runs 14 residues. The V end was cut by 4 bases, the J end by 2 bases, with 10 bases between. DNA for the CDR3: TGTGCCAGCAGCTCGGGACTCTCCACAGATACGCAGTATTTT. Translation: CASSSGLSTDTQYF. Combining the CDR3 with reference TRBV7-3 and TRBJ2-3 gives the whole variable domain GAGVSQTPSNKVTEKGKYVELRCDPISGHTALYWYRQSLGQGPEFLIYFQGTGAADDSGLPNDRFFAVRPEGSVSTLKIQRTERGDSAVYLCASSSGLSTDTQYFGPGTRLTVL.

The J gene is TRBJ2-5, the V gene TRBV27, with D possibly matching TRBD2 (6 bases). The CDR3 covers 15 residues. Germline assignment: CDR1 MNHEY and CDR2 SMNVEV (reference sequence). V lost 8 bases to trimming and J lost 5 bases, with 21 bases between them. In DNA, the CDR3 is TGTGCCAGCGGAGGGATACAGGATGTACAGGAGACCCAGTACTTC. As protein: CASGGIQDVQETQYF.

In this sample, this clonotype turned up many times. The V and J genes are TRBV6-2 or TRBV6-3 and TRBJ2-7, with D possibly TRBD1 on 5 matching bases. This CDR3 contains 13 residues. V was clipped by 2 bases and J by 3 bases, with 8 bases between them. The germline CDR1 and CDR2 sequences are MNHEY and SVGEGT. The CDR3 loop is CASSYSDSYEQYF. The DNA of the CDR3 is TGTGCCAGCAGTTACAGTGACAGCTACGAGCAGTACTTC.

This clonotype was detected many times. The chain employs TRBV27 and TRBJ2-3; D remains ambiguous. The germline CDR1 and CDR2 sequences are MNHEY and SMNVEV (reference sequence). V lost 3 bases, J lost 7 bases, and 11 bases lay in between. The CDR3 extends over 13 amino acids. CDR3 in amino acids: CASSFRSPNTQYF. Written as DNA, the CDR3 is TGTGCCAGCAGTTTTCGGAGTCCCAATACGCAGTATTTT.

This clonotype was seen ten or more times. The rearrangement links TRBV6-6 to TRBJ2-7; D remains ambiguous. The CDR3 length is 14 residues. Germline V gene lookup returns CDR1 MNHNY and CDR2 SVGAGI (reference sequence). V lost 6 bases to trimming and J lost 2 bases, with 14 bases between them. The CDR3 sequence is CASSLSGIAYEQYF. The CDR3 DNA reads TGTGCCAGCAGCCTTAGTGGGATTGCCTACGAGCAGTACTTC.

The gene calls are TRBV5-1 and TRBJ2-5, with TRBD1 as a possible D gene (5 bases). Trimming took 3 bases from V and 4 from J, leaving 10 bases between them. This CDR3 comprises 13 residues. CDR1 is SGHRS, CDR2 YFSETQ, per germline. The CDR3 is CASSWGTGETQYF. For the CDR3, the DNA is TGCGCCAGCAGCTGGGGCACTGGAGAGACCCAGTACTTC.

This clonotype was detected only once. This sequence may be a read error, since a much larger clone differs from it by one base. V and J are TRBV25-1 and TRBJ2-7, with TRBD1 identical over 9 bases. Germline V gene data show CDR1 as MGHDK and CDR2 as SYGVNS. Trimming removed 3 bases from V and 0 bases from J; junction bases left unmatched: 3. The CDR3 totals 15 residues. In DNA form, the CDR3 reads TGTGCCAGCAGTGAGGGACAGGGCTACTCCTACGAGCAGTACTTC. Protein sequence: CASSEGQGYSYEQYF.

This clonotype was picked up a small number of times. This rearrangement joins TRBV6-2 or TRBV6-3 to TRBJ2-3; 8 bases agree with TRBD2. Losses at the gene ends were 8 bases for V and 1 base for J; bases not matched to a gene: 8. Germline V gene lookup returns CDR1 MNHEY and CDR2 SVGEGT. The CDR3 covers 15 residues. CDR3 region: CASAVSSGGTDTQYF. The CDR3 region has the DNA TGTGCCAGCGCAGTGAGTAGCGGGGGCACAGATACGCAGTATTTT.